This TCR beta chain was captured by sequencing in a study of cytomegalovirus exposure and HLA in healthy donors. Study-wide context: Ancestry clustering placed around four fifths of 300 to 400 genotyped donors in the Caucasian-associated cluster. The study, taken as a whole, reports: A further, later analysis showed that HLA-associated TCR beta chains (compared with equally common others) were more clonally expanded. A few chains linked to CMV were shown in vitro to be specific for CMV antigens. Researchers reportedly found TCR beta sequences accurately predicted most subjects' HLA-A and HLA-B alleles.

Germline V gives CDR1 SQVTM, CDR2 ANQGSEA. V lost 2 bases, J lost 1 base, and 2 bases stayed unmatched. CDR3 length: 14 residues. Primers for the PCR totalled 60 Vbeta and 13 Jbeta. TCRdb's copy holds only in-frame clones and misses some; the assay was immunoSEQ multiplex PCR. The repertoire holds tens of thousands of clones, around 89% seen once, with about 2.3% in the top ten. On this clone itself: Antigen unknown.

The rearrangement joins TRBV29-1 to TRBJ2-3; 8 bases are shared with TRBD2. The source is a man between 18 and 29 years old in good health and CMV-seronegative. Source material: PBMCs. CDR3 protein: CSVESGRGTDTQYF. The CDR3 DNA reads TGCAGCGTTGAAAGCGGGAGAGGCACAGATACGCAGTATTTT.